The clone carrying this T cell receptor beta chain was recorded a few times. Generated by immunoSEQ multiplex PCR, the TCRdb table keeps only in-frame clones and is missing some. The repertoire includes fewer than 300,000 clones, about 82% of them detected once, and 4.5% to 6% sits in the top ten. The sample comes from a study of blood T cell repertoires in COVID-19. The specimen was peripheral blood. The source is a man aged 50-60 years with active or convalescent COVID-19.

CDR3 loop: CARRGGVGNEQFF. DNA of the CDR3: TGTGCCCGTCGCGGGGGGGTTGGCAATGAGCAGTTCTTC. V usage is TRBV30 and J usage is TRBJ2-1; 9 positions agree with TRBD2. The J segment lost 6 bases and the V segment lost 8 bases, leaving 8 bases of the junction unmatched. The germline CDR1 and CDR2 sequences are GTSNPN and SVGIG (reference sequence). The CDR3 runs to 13 residues.